This TCR beta chain was retrieved from a study of a mutant IDH1 vaccine in newly diagnosed glioma. Looking at the study overall: Earlier therapy was either radiotherapy, temozolomide, or both, and most got both. It was at week 35 that visit V12 occurred, and at week 47 that visit V13 did.

A word on this clone: What it recognizes is unknown.

Germline CDR1 reads SEHNR; CDR2 reads FQNEAQ (reference sequence). This CDR3 has 13 residues. V lost 1 base to trimming and J lost 5 bases, with 8 bases between them. TCRdb's table, derived via immunoSEQ multiplex PCR, lists solely in-frame clones and lacks some. The sample yields 41,000 or so clones, more than 80% seen once. Documented time point: week 35, safety follow-up. Doses of 300 ug of mutant IDH1 20-mer peptide were given with topical imiquimod. Donors had new WHO grade 3 or 4 IDH1-mutant, ATRX-lost astrocytomas. Sequenced material: PBMCs, taken from a glioma patient whose treatment included an IDH1 peptide vaccine. The chain recombines TRBV7-9 with TRBJ1-2; no definite D call. This clonotype was sampled from a man in his forties with glioma. CDR3 in amino acids: CASSLEAGYGYTF. Written as DNA, the CDR3 is TGTGCCAGCAGCTTAGAGGCCGGTTATGGCTACACCTTC. The full variable domain, in which reference TRBV7-9 and TRBJ1-2 provide the parts outside the CDR3, is DTGVSQNPRHKITKRGQNVTFRCDPISEHNRLYWYRQTLGQGPEFLTYFQNEAQLEKSRLLSDRFSAERPKGSFSTLEIQRTEQGDSAMYLCASSLEAGYGYTFGSGTRLTVV.